The 30 T cell receptor beta chains below were found in one sample sequenced in a study of blood T cell repertoires in COVID-19. Profiled with immunoSEQ multiplex PCR; TCRdb holds only in-frame clones, not every one. The table has under 450,000 clones, 86% seen once. Sequencing was done on a sample of peripheral blood. These receptors came from a woman aged 60-75 years with COVID-19, enrolled during active disease.

The chain employs TRBV7-9 and TRBJ1-4; D is uncertain. This CDR3 comprises 14 residues. The germline V gene has CDR1 SEHNR and CDR2 FQNEAQ (reference sequence). Trimming removed 5 bases at V and 0 bases at J, with 7 bases between. The CDR3 nucleotides read TGTGCCAGCAGCCGGGTGACAACTAATGAAAAACTGTTTTTT. Its protein is CASSRVTTNEKLFF.

The chain couples TRBV3-1 (or the pseudogene TRBV3-2) to TRBJ1-6; TRBD1 is a possible D gene (6 bases). V lost 7 bases and J lost 0, with 25 bases in between. CDR1 and CDR2 from the germline V gene are LGHDT and YNNKEL (reference sequence). CDR3 length equals 20 residues. The CDR3: CASKRGGQGPWGSYNSPLHF. CDR3 sequence (DNA): TGTGCCAGCAAACGAGGAGGCCAGGGGCCATGGGGCTCCTATAATTCACCCCTCCACTTT.

The chain is built from TRBV12-5 and TRBJ2-3; 8 nucleotides match TRBD1. The junction had 12 bases not matched to a gene; V was cut back by 2 bases and J by 5 bases. Germline values: CDR1 LGHNT, CDR2 FRNRAP. The CDR3 sequence is 17 residues long. The chain's CDR3 is CASGLSSGGVMGDTQYF. CDR3 nucleotides: TGTGCTAGTGGTTTGTCTTCAGGGGGCGTGATGGGAGATACGCAGTATTTT.

This clone was counted a few times. The rearrangement uses TRBV6-4 and TRBJ2-3; 12 nucleotides line up with TRBD2. The junction had 3 bases not matched to a gene; V was cut back by 5 bases and J by 6 bases. This CDR3 contains 14 residues. Germline CDR1 is MRHNA and CDR2 is SNTAGT. CDR3 nucleotide sequence: TGTGCCAGCAGTCCTAGCGGGGGGGCGGATACGCAGTATTTT. Encoded protein: CASSPSGGADTQYF.

CDR3 sequence reads: CSASDSLAGPNNEQFF. The CDR3 DNA is TGCAGTGCTAGTGATTCGCTAGCGGGACCAAACAATGAGCAGTTCTTC. This chain links TRBV20-1 with TRBJ2-1; TRBD2 matches at 9 bases. Germline trimming cut 3 bases from V and 5 bases from J; bases unmatched to any gene: 11. Germline CDR1 reads DFQATT; CDR2 reads SNEGSKA (reference sequence). The CDR3 is made up of 16 amino acids.

The chain employs TRBV5-4 and TRBJ2-3; no clear D gene. Trimming took off 2 bases at V and 1 base at J, with 14 bases between the two ends. Germline lookup yields CDR1 SGHNT and CDR2 YYREEE (reference sequence). The CDR3 is made up of 16 amino acids. The CDR3 protein is CASSLLANAGTDTQYF. The CDR3 coding sequence is TGTGCCAGCAGCTTATTAGCTAATGCGGGCACAGATACGCAGTATTTT.

This clone was recorded a few times. The chain couples TRBV29-1 to TRBJ2-7; 9 bases fit TRBD1. Germline values: CDR1 SQVTM, CDR2 ANQGSEA. J lost 4 bases, V lost 2 bases, and 3 bases had no gene match. The CDR3 runs 13 residues. The CDR3 bases are TGCAGCGTTGAACCGGGACAGGGTTACGAGCAGTACTTC. Translated: CSVEPGQGYEQYF.

The rearrangement uses TRBV7-2 and TRBJ2-1, with 9 bases lining up with TRBD2. Germline CDR1 and CDR2: SGHTA and FQGNSA. The CDR3 loop spans 14 amino acids. V shed 8 bases and J 2 bases; nucleotides not matched to a gene: 4. CDR3 DNA sequence: TGTGCCAGCCGCCTAGCGGGGCCCTACAATGAGCAGTTCTTC. Its protein product is CASRLAGPYNEQFF.

V is TRBV20-1 and J is TRBJ1-2; D is ambiguous. Looked up from germline, CDR1 is DFQATT and CDR2 is SNEGSKA (reference sequence). This CDR3 has 15 amino acids. Between the trimmed V and J ends, which lost 3 bases and 5 bases, there was a span of 19 bases. The CDR3 DNA reads TGCAGTGCTAGTGACCCCCCAGCAGAGGAATATGGCTACACCTTC. It yields the protein CSASDPPAEEYGYTF.

The V gene is TRBV7-8, the J gene TRBJ2-2; 8 bases line up with TRBD2. V dropped 3 bases and J dropped 1; count of bases not matched to a gene: 4. The CDR3 has 16 amino acids. Germline V lookup: CDR1 SGHVS, CDR2 FQNEAQ. Here the CDR3 DNA reads TGTGCCAGCAGCTTGGAGAGCGGGGGGAACACCGGGGAGCTGTTTTTT. Translating it yields CASSLESGGNTGELFF.

The rearrangement uses TRBV6-5 and TRBJ2-4; D call uncertain. The CDR3 totals 15 residues. Germline loops: CDR1 MNHEY, CDR2 SVGAGI. The germline V and J ends were trimmed by 0 bases and 0 bases, with 6 bases remaining between them. CDR3 region: CASSYSAIAKNIQYF. Written as DNA, the CDR3 is TGTGCCAGCAGTTACTCCGCGATAGCCAAAAACATTCAGTACTTC.

This chain joins TRBV12-3 or TRBV12-4 and TRBJ1-1; the D gene is possibly TRBD1 (5 bases). Trimming shortened V by 6 bases and J by 0 bases, and 8 bases separated the two germline ends. The CDR3 length is 13 residues. The CDR3 here is CASRTQVNTEAFF. The CDR3 bases are TGTGCCAGCAGGACACAGGTGAACACTGAAGCTTTCTTT.

The chain recombines TRBV3-1 (or the pseudogene TRBV3-2) with TRBJ2-7; TRBD2 is a possible D gene (6 bases). This CDR3 contains 15 residues. The V end lost 1 base, the J end lost 1 base, and 11 bases lay between the germline ends. CDR1 is LGHDT, CDR2 YNNKEL, per germline (reference sequence). In DNA, the CDR3 is TGTGCCAGCAGCCAAGTCCCGGGAGAATCCTACGAGCAGTACTTC. Translated: CASSQVPGESYEQYF.

The chain uses TRBV12-5 and TRBJ2-7, with TRBD1 matching 12 bases. This CDR3 is built from 15 residues. Losses at the gene ends were 5 bases for V and 7 bases for J; bases not matched to a gene: 9. CDR1 is LGHNT and CDR2 is FRNRAP in the germline V gene. The CDR3 here is CASGGLRDRGREQYF. CDR3 sequence (DNA): TGTGCTAGTGGTGGGCTCCGGGACAGGGGGCGGGAGCAGTACTTC.

This rearrangement joins TRBV2 to TRBJ2-3, with TRBD2 identical over 7 bases. Losses at the gene ends were 7 bases for V and 5 bases for J; bases not matched to a gene: 6. The CDR3 contains 13 residues. CDR1 and CDR2 (germline): SNHLY, FYNNEI. CDR3 loop: CASKTSWVDTQYF. The CDR3 region has the DNA TGTGCCAGCAAGACTAGCTGGGTAGATACGCAGTATTTT. The full variable domain, its missing parts supplied by reference TRBV2 and TRBJ2-3, is EPEVTQTPSHQVTQMGQEVILRCVPISNHLYFYWYRQILGQKVEFLVSFYNNEISEKSEIFDDQFSVERPDGSNFTLKIRSTKLEDSAMYFCASKTSWVDTQYFGPGTRLTVL.

V and J are TRBV30 and TRBJ1-4, with D possibly matching TRBD1 (5 bases). CDR3 size: 14 residues. Trimming pared 1 base from V and 3 bases from J, leaving 9 bases between. Germline V gene sequence: CDR1 GTSNPN, CDR2 SVGIG (reference sequence). The CDR3 is CAWSAGLSNEKLFF. The CDR3 DNA reads as TGTGCCTGGAGTGCAGGGCTTTCTAATGAAAAACTGTTTTTT.

This clone was seen only a few times. The chain is built from TRBV7-2 and TRBJ1-5; 7 bases match TRBD1. Germline CDR1 reads SGHTA; CDR2 reads FQGNSA. V was clipped by 10 bases and J by 0 bases; unmatched bases: 6. This CDR3 has 14 residues. The CDR3 sequence is CATGTEDSNQPQHF. The CDR3 DNA follows: TGTGCCACAGGGACAGAAGATAGCAATCAGCCCCAGCATTTT.

V gene TRBV5-6 combines with J gene TRBJ1-2; D is possibly TRBD1 (5 bases). Trimming pared 3 bases from V and 1 base from J, leaving 16 bases between. The CDR3 is 16 residues long. Germline-derived CDR1 and CDR2 are SGHDT and YYEEEE. The CDR3 region is CASSSKGILVNYGYTF. In DNA form, the CDR3 reads TGTGCCAGCAGCTCAAAGGGGATTCTGGTTAACTATGGCTACACCTTC.

The rearrangement links TRBV3-1 (or the pseudogene TRBV3-2) to TRBJ2-2; D is unresolved. There are 13 residues in the CDR3. Trimming took off 6 bases at V and 6 bases at J, with 11 bases between the two ends. The V gene's germline CDR1 is LGHDT and CDR2 YNNKEL (reference sequence). In DNA, the CDR3 is TGTGCCAGCAGACTATCACTTGCCGGGGAGCTGTTTTTT. This codes for CASRLSLAGELFF.

V usage is TRBV6-1 and J usage is TRBJ1-5; D possibly corresponds to TRBD1 (6 bases). Looked up from germline, CDR1 is MNHNS and CDR2 is SASEGT. V was trimmed by 3 bases and J by 9 bases, leaving 12 bases between them. The CDR3 has 13 amino acids. This chain's CDR3 is CASSDQGWRPQHF. CDR3 in DNA: TGTGCCAGCAGTGACCAGGGGTGGCGGCCCCAGCATTTT.

The chain combines TRBV18 with TRBJ2-1; D unresolved. The germline gives CDR1 KGHSH, CDR2 LQKENI. The CDR3 is 13 residues long. V lost 3 bases to trimming and J lost 5 bases, with 8 bases between them. CDR3 region: CASSPPRDNEQFF. CDR3 coding DNA: TGTGCCAGCTCACCCCCGAGAGACAATGAGCAGTTCTTC. Complete variable domain (other parts from reference TRBV18 and TRBJ2-1): NAGVMQNPRHLVRRRGQEARLRCSPMKGHSHVYWYRQLPEEGLKFMVYLQKENIIDESGMPKERFSAEFPKEGPSILRIQQVVRGDSAAYFCASSPPRDNEQFFGPGTRLTVL.

This chain uses TRBV6-2 or TRBV6-3 with TRBJ1-5; D remains unclear. CDR3 length: 14 residues. The germline V gene has CDR1 MNHEY and CDR2 SVGEGT. The V gene lost 4 bases and the J gene lost 6 bases, with 13 bases spanning the gap. In nucleotides, the CDR3 is TGTGCCAGCAGTTTGGCGACACGGGGTCAGCCCCAGCATTTT. Its protein product is CASSLATRGQPQHF.

The chain combines TRBV6-4 with TRBJ2-5; 8 bases agree with TRBD2. The CDR3 sequence is 16 residues long. Trimming at V came to 4 bases and at J to 5 bases, leaving 12 bases not matched to a gene. Germline CDR1 MRHNA, CDR2 SNTAGT. In nucleotides, the CDR3 is TGTGCCAGCAGTGCCCCCGGGGGAGCGGGGGCTGAGACCCAGTACTTC. This encodes CASSAPGGAGAETQYF.

This chain uses TRBV12-3 or TRBV12-4 with TRBJ1-1; no clear D. The length of the CDR3 is 12 residues. V was cut by 7 bases and J by 6 bases, with 12 bases left in between. The CDR3 DNA reads as TGTGCCAGCACCCCGGGAGGATCTGAAGCTTTCTTT. Its protein is CASTPGGSEAFF.

The chain joins TRBV18 to TRBJ2-1; 9 bases align to TRBD1. Trimming at V came to 4 bases and at J to 9 bases, leaving 7 bases not matched to a gene. The CDR3 length is 14 residues. Germline V lookup: CDR1 KGHSH, CDR2 LQKENI. For the CDR3, the DNA is TGTGCCAGCTCACTCCGGACAGGGGAGTTTGAGCAGTTCTTC. Amino acid sequence: CASSLRTGEFEQFF.

J is TRBJ1-2 and V is TRBV19, with D perhaps matching TRBD1 (5 bases). CDR3 length equals 16 residues. Deletions cut 3 bases from V and 4 bases from J, with 18 bases between. The germline V gene has CDR1 LNHDA and CDR2 SQIVND (reference sequence). The CDR3 sequence is CASSIMQGRALYGYTF. Here the CDR3 DNA reads TGTGCCAGTAGTATCATGCAGGGCAGGGCTCTCTATGGCTACACCTTC.

The chain is built from TRBV7-8 and TRBJ2-1, with a tentative D call TRBD1 (5 bases). Trimming left V 1 base short and J 8 bases short, with 12 bases between. Germline V gene sequence: CDR1 SGHVS, CDR2 FQNEAQ. This CDR3 region has 14 residues. The CDR3 protein is CASSLVKGMDEQFF. In nucleotides, the CDR3 is TGTGCCAGCAGCTTAGTAAAGGGGATGGATGAGCAGTTCTTC.

CDR3: CARSKVDRLNTEAFF. CDR3 coding DNA: TGTGCCAGAAGCAAGGTAGACAGACTGAACACTGAAGCTTTCTTT. V gene TRBV5-3 combines with J gene TRBJ1-1, with D tentatively TRBD1 (5 bases). TRBV5-3 is flagged as an ORF with uncertain function. V was trimmed by 4 bases and J by 0 bases, leaving 13 bases between them. This CDR3 is 15 amino acids long.

CDR3 region: CASSHQGRGVGYTF. The CDR3 nucleotides are TGCGCCAGCAGTCACCAGGGACGGGGGGTAGGCTACACCTTC. The chain carries TRBV23-1 and TRBJ1-2; TRBD1 might be the D (5 bases). TRBV23-1 is known as an ORF, though its function is uncertain. V was pared by 3 bases and J by 8 bases, with 16 bases between. This CDR3 is built from 14 residues.

About this clone itself: Different DNA sequences within this sample yield the same CDR3. V and J are TRBV7-9 and TRBJ1-1; 9 positions agree with TRBD1. In germline, CDR1 is SEHNR, CDR2 FQNEAQ (reference sequence). The CDR3 sequence is 14 residues long. V lost 4 bases, J lost 4 bases, and 4 bases stayed unmatched. For the CDR3, the DNA is TGTGCCAGCAGCTCGGGACAGGGAAGCACTGAAGCTTTCTTT. As protein: CASSSGQGSTEAFF.